The 17 T cell receptor beta chains reported below all come from one sample, sequenced in a study of T cell responses to AZD1222 COVID-19 vaccine. TCRdb's table, derived via immunoSEQ multiplex PCR, lists solely in-frame clones and lacks some. This table holds approximately 150,000 clones, 75% to 95% found once. This specimen was peripheral blood, taken 28 days after the second AZD1222 dose. These receptors were taken from an adult who received the AZD1222 COVID-19 vaccine.

The chain combines TRBV11-3 with TRBJ2-5, with 7 positions matching TRBD1. Germline V CDR1 and CDR2: SGHNT, YENEEA. The V gene end was trimmed by 5 bases and the J gene end by 1 base; junction bases not matched to a gene: 4. This CDR3 has 14 residues. The DNA of the CDR3 is TGTGCCAGCAGCACGTGGACAGGCCAAGAGACCCAGTACTTC. Protein product: CASSTWTGQETQYF.

The genes are TRBV5-6 and TRBJ2-2; maybe TRBD1 (5 bases). Trimming cost V 8 bases and J 3 bases, with 11 bases left between them. There are 13 residues in the CDR3. Germline lookup yields CDR1 SGHDT and CDR2 YYEEEE. This chain's CDR3 is CASTPRDTGELFF. CDR3 nucleotide sequence: TGTGCCAGTACACCCAGGGACACCGGGGAGCTGTTTTTT. The whole variable domain, filled in from reference TRBV5-6 and TRBJ2-2, reads DAGVTQSPTHLIKTRGQQVTLRCSPKSGHDTVSWYQQALGQGPQFIFQYYEEEERQRGNFPDRFSGHQFPNYSSELNVNALLLGDSALYLCASTPRDTGELFFGEGSRLTVL.

The chain has TRBV5-1 and TRBJ1-2, with D tentatively TRBD1 (5 bases). This CDR3 has 14 amino acids. V was pared by 2 bases and J by 6 bases, with 14 bases between. Germline V lookup: CDR1 SGHRS, CDR2 YFSETQ. This CDR3 reads CASSFWGQGDGYTF. CDR3 coding DNA: TGCGCCAGCAGCTTTTGGGGCCAGGGCGATGGCTACACCTTC.

V gene TRBV4-1 combines with J gene TRBJ2-7; tentative D call: TRBD1 (6 bases). V gave up 5 bases and J gave up 0 bases, with 14 bases separating them. Germline loops: CDR1 MGHRA, CDR2 YSYEKL. This CDR3 comprises 15 residues. CDR3 nucleotide sequence: TGCGCCAGCAGCGAGACGAGACAGGTCTCCTACGAGCAGTACTTC. Protein sequence: CASSETRQVSYEQYF.

This clone was picked up one time. V usage is TRBV27 and J usage is TRBJ1-5; unclear D gene. CDR1 MNHEY and CDR2 SMNVEV come from the germline V gene (reference sequence). The V and J ends lost 1 base and 6 bases respectively, with 7 bases between them. The CDR3 spans 13 residues. As DNA, the CDR3 is TGTGCCAGCAGTTTATGGTATGGTCAGCCCCAGCATTTT. The encoded protein is CASSLWYGQPQHF.

The chain joins TRBV19 to TRBJ1-2; 7 bases fit TRBD1. Germline V gene sequence: CDR1 LNHDA, CDR2 SQIVND (reference sequence). The CDR3 runs to 14 residues. V dropped 4 bases and J dropped 8; count of bases not matched to a gene: 10. The CDR3 bases are TGTGCCAGTAGTAGCGGGACAGCTGATTACGGCTACACCTTC. This encodes CASSSGTADYGYTF.

The chain links TRBV28 to TRBJ1-1; no reliable D call. V gave up 6 bases and J gave up 1 base, with 12 bases separating them. This CDR3 is 14 amino acids long. Looked up from germline, CDR1 is MDHEN and CDR2 is SYDVKM. Here the CDR3 DNA reads TGTGCCAGCAGCCAACATAGGGCGAACACTGAAGCTTTCTTT. This codes for CASSQHRANTEAFF.

V and J are TRBV3-1 (or the pseudogene TRBV3-2) and TRBJ1-1; possibly TRBD1 for D (5 bases). Germline CDR1 reads LGHDT; CDR2 reads YNNKEL (reference sequence). CDR3 length: 15 amino acids. With 4 bases removed from V and 0 bases from J, the gap between germline ends came to 12 bases. The CDR3 region is CASSRSTDMNTEAFF. The CDR3 DNA reads as TGTGCCAGCAGCCGATCGACAGACATGAACACTGAAGCTTTCTTT.

The genes are TRBV6-2 or TRBV6-3 and TRBJ1-1, with D maybe TRBD1 (5 bases). The CDR3 is made up of 16 amino acids. V dropped 2 bases and J dropped 0 bases, with 13 bases sitting between them. Germline V gene data show CDR1 as MNHEY and CDR2 as SVGEGT. CDR3 DNA: TGTGCCAGCAGTTACACACCAGGGATGATGAACACTGAAGCTTTCTTT. Its protein product is CASSYTPGMMNTEAFF.

This chain joins TRBV7-3 and TRBJ2-1; 9 bases match TRBD2. After removal of 4 bases from V and 9 bases from J, the junction contained 4 bases not matched to a gene. The germline V gene encodes CDR1 SGHTA and CDR2 FQGTGA. The CDR3 totals 13 residues. CDR3 residues: CASSSTSGTEQFF. The CDR3 nucleotides read TGTGCCAGCAGCTCGACTAGCGGCACTGAGCAGTTCTTC. Combining the CDR3 with reference TRBV7-3 and TRBJ2-1 gives the whole variable domain GAGVSQTPSNKVTEKGKYVELRCDPISGHTALYWYRQSLGQGPEFLIYFQGTGAADDSGLPNDRFFAVRPEGSVSTLKIQRTERGDSAVYLCASSSTSGTEQFFGPGTRLTVL.

This clone was observed a single time. The J gene is TRBJ1-2, the V gene TRBV2; TRBD1 aligns across 7 bases. The CDR3 loop spans 15 amino acids. The V segment lost 10 bases and the J segment 8 bases; nucleotides outside the gene matches: 19. Germline CDR1 is SNHLY and CDR2 is FYNNEI. CDR3 nucleotides: TGTGCCACTTTAACCGGGACAGATACTTTTAGGGGCTACACCTTC. This translates into CATLTGTDTFRGYTF.

The rearrangement uses TRBV19 and TRBJ2-1, with 14 bases lining up with TRBD2. The CDR3 is 16 residues long. In germline, CDR1 is LNHDA, CDR2 SQIVND (reference sequence). V was pared by 4 bases and J by 8 bases, with 7 bases of the junction left unmatched. Here the CDR3 reads CASSKTGTSGRDEQFF. Written as DNA, the CDR3 is TGTGCCAGTAGTAAGACCGGGACTAGCGGGAGAGATGAGCAGTTCTTC.

This clone is a singleton in its sample. This rearrangement joins TRBV2 to TRBJ2-1, with 14 bases that match TRBD2. This CDR3 comprises 15 residues. In germline, CDR1 is SNHLY, CDR2 FYNNEI. V was pared by 7 bases and J by 7 bases, with 6 bases of the junction left unmatched. CDR3 DNA: TGTGCCAGCACCCCGACTAGCGGGAGGGCTAATGAGCAGTTCTTC. Translation: CASTPTSGRANEQFF.

The table lists this clone with a count of one. V is TRBV7-2 and J is TRBJ1-1; the D gene is possibly TRBD1 (6 bases). V was pared by 5 bases and J by 7 bases, with 17 bases between. Germline assignment: CDR1 SGHTA and CDR2 FQGNSA. The CDR3 length is 14 residues. CDR3 sequence: CASSAQGFRLEAFF. The CDR3 nucleotides are TGTGCCAGCAGCGCCCAGGGGTTCAGGCTTGAAGCTTTCTTT.

The chain links TRBV13 to TRBJ1-6; D gene ambiguous. This CDR3 is 12 amino acids long. Germline CDR1 is PRHDT and CDR2 is FYEKMQ (reference sequence). Trimming removed 5 bases from V and 10 bases from J, with 9 bases in between. CDR3 sequence (DNA): TGTGCCAGCAGCGAACTAAAATCACCCCTCCACTTT. Translated: CASSELKSPLHF.

The V call is TRBV7-3, the J call TRBJ2-1; D gene ambiguous. V lost 1 base and J lost 3, with 10 bases in between. The CDR3 extends over 15 amino acids. CDR1 SGHTA and CDR2 FQGTGA come from the germline V gene. The CDR3 loop is CASSLMAASYNEQFF. The CDR3 nucleotides are TGTGCCAGCAGCTTAATGGCGGCCAGCTACAATGAGCAGTTCTTC.

The chain couples TRBV6-6 to TRBJ1-5, with D possibly TRBD1 on 5 matching bases. Trimming shortened V by 1 base and J by 4 bases, and 8 bases separated the two germline ends. The CDR3 contains 14 residues. Germline V gene sequence: CDR1 MNHNY, CDR2 SVGAGI (reference sequence). The CDR3 coding sequence is TGTGCCAGCAGTTACTGGGGGAGTAATCAGCCCCAGCATTTT. As protein: CASSYWGSNQPQHF.